One and the same sample provided the 21 T cell receptor beta chains below, sequenced in a study of T cell repertoires in cytomegalovirus infection. TCRdb reanalysed the reads using MiXCR and keeps one entry per CDR3 protein. This table has some 480,000 distinct CDR3 sequences, roughly 34% appearing once. These TCRs are of unknown antigen specificity. This material consisted of cultured PBMCs, taken from culture after CMV antigen stimulation. All receptors come from a human donor in good health (CMV status not recorded). Some clones in this sample may be carry-over from other donors' samples.

CDR3 sequence reads: CAISGTPYGQFF. In DNA, the CDR3 is TGTGCCATAAGCGGGACCCCCTACGGGCAGTTCTTC. The rearrangement joins TRBV12-3 or TRBV12-4 to TRBJ2-1; TRBD2 matches 7 bases. V lost 10 bases to trimming and J lost 12 bases; unmatched junction nucleotides: 12. This CDR3 spans 12 amino acids.

The genes are TRBV7-9 and TRBJ2-1, with D perhaps TRBD1 or TRBD2 (6 bases each). The V gene lost 4 bases and the J gene lost 9 bases, with 31 bases spanning the gap. The CDR3 consists of 19 residues. CDR1 is SEHNR and CDR2 is FQNEAQ in the germline V gene (reference sequence). The DNA for the CDR3 is TGTGCCAGCAGCTATTACCCCCTAATTGGCGGGAAAAAGGGGGTTGAGCAGTTCTTC. This gives the protein CASSYYPLIGGKKGVEQFF.

The chain couples TRBV7-2 to TRBJ2-1; D uncertain. CDR1 is SGHTA and CDR2 is FQGNSA in the germline V gene. Trimming cost V 1 base and J 8 bases, with 9 bases left between them. This CDR3 has 13 amino acids. CDR3 nucleotide sequence: TGTGCCAGCAGCTTAGGCCCGATAGATGAGCAGTTCTTC. This encodes CASSLGPIDEQFF.

The gene calls are TRBV7-6 and TRBJ2-5; D is possibly TRBD1 or TRBD2 (5 bases each). The V gene's germline CDR1 is SGHVS and CDR2 FNYEAQ. The CDR3 consists of 15 residues. Trimming shortened V by 4 bases and J by 0 bases, and 12 bases separated the two germline ends. The CDR3 region has the DNA TGTGCCAGCAGCTCTATCTGGGGGTACCAAGAGACCCAGTACTTC. Residues: CASSSIWGYQETQYF.

This clonotype was counted only a few times. The chain is built from TRBV19 and TRBJ1-1; D remains unclear. The CDR3 loop spans 14 amino acids. The germline gives CDR1 LNHDA, CDR2 SQIVND (reference sequence). Trimming cost V 5 bases and J 7 bases, with 17 bases left between them. CDR3 nucleotide sequence: TGTGCCAGTAGTCAGACGGCCGTCTCCGATGAAGCTTTCTTT. This sequence encodes CASSQTAVSDEAFF.

This clonotype was found a few times. The chain links TRBV28 to TRBJ2-6; D unclear. V was clipped by 4 bases and J by 0 bases, with 10 bases between them. Germline CDR1 reads MDHEN; CDR2 reads SYDVKM. The CDR3 sequence is 16 residues long. CDR3 residues: CASSSSSFSGANVLTF. In DNA form, the CDR3 reads TGTGCCAGCAGTTCCTCATCTTTCTCTGGGGCCAACGTCCTGACTTTC.

This clonotype was seen a single time. The chain uses TRBV10-3 and TRBJ2-7; 7 bases map to TRBD1. V shed 5 bases, J shed 5 bases, and the junction held 3 bases outside the gene matches. The germline V gene encodes CDR1 ENHRY and CDR2 SYGVKD. The CDR3 is made up of 12 amino acids. The CDR3 is CAISLTGDEQYV. Here the CDR3 DNA reads TGTGCCATCAGTCTTACAGGGGACGAGCAGTACGTC.

This chain connects TRBV12-3 or TRBV12-4 to TRBJ1-1, with D possibly being TRBD1 (5 bases). Trimming took 7 bases from V and 8 from J, leaving 17 bases between them. This CDR3 contains 13 residues. CDR3 in amino acids: CASTWIRAGEAFF. For the CDR3, the DNA is TGTGCCAGCACCTGGATCAGGGCAGGAGAAGCTTTCTTT.

This chain joins TRBV19 and TRBJ2-5; D is undetermined. Trimming cost V 8 bases and J 5 bases, with 15 bases left between them. The CDR3 has 13 residues. CDR1 and CDR2 (germline): LNHDA, SQIVND (reference sequence). The chain's CDR3 is CASRYAGVETQYF. CDR3 DNA: TGTGCCAGTCGGTATGCCGGAGTGGAGACCCAGTACTTC. Complete variable domain (other parts from reference TRBV19 and TRBJ2-5): DGGITQSPKYLFRKEGQNVTLSCEQNLNHDAMYWYRQDPGQGLRLIYYSQIVNDFQKGDIAEGYSVSREKKESFPLTVTSAQKNPTAFYLCASRYAGVETQYFGPGTRLLVL.

Remarks on this clonotype: An end of the junction differs from the germline gene, which may be a read error. The chain links TRBV7-9 to TRBJ1-2, with D perhaps TRBD1 (5 bases). Germline V gene sequence: CDR1 SEHNR, CDR2 FQNEAQ (reference sequence). CDR3 size: 13 residues. The CDR3 protein is CASSLRQGMRFAF. CDR3 nucleotides: TGTGCCAGCAGCTTAAGGCAGGGAATGAGATTCGCCTTC.

The chain couples TRBV7-6 to TRBJ2-7; TRBD1 is a possible D gene (5 bases). The germline gives CDR1 SGHVS, CDR2 FNYEAQ. The germline V and J ends were trimmed by 2 bases and 5 bases, with 16 bases remaining between them. This CDR3 contains 15 residues. The CDR3 bases are TGTGCCAGCAGCTTAAGAGTTAACAGGATCCACGAGCAGTACTTC. It translates to CASSLRVNRIHEQYF.

The rearrangement links TRBV20-1 to TRBJ2-7; weak D call: TRBD2 (5 bases). V was pared by 6 bases and J by 6 bases, with 18 bases between. CDR1 is DFQATT and CDR2 is SNEGSKA in the germline V gene (reference sequence). This CDR3 is 13 amino acids long. CDR3 nucleotide sequence: TGCAGTGCGTTTGTTCCGGGAAGGTTCGAGCAGTACTTC. Protein sequence: CSAFVPGRFEQYF.

This clonotype was observed a handful of times. The chain combines TRBV7-8 with TRBJ2-7; 9 nucleotides agree with TRBD1. Germline CDR1 reads SGHVS; CDR2 reads FQNEAQ. V gave up 5 bases and J gave up 3 bases; unmatched junction bases: 11. The CDR3 runs 16 residues. The CDR3 loop is CASSPRPGQGNYEQYF. DNA for the CDR3: TGTGCCAGCAGCCCAAGGCCGGGACAGGGTAACTACGAGCAGTACTTC.

The chain joins TRBV11-3 to TRBJ2-1, with 10 bases aligning to TRBD2. The CDR3 is 15 amino acids. After removal of 2 bases from V and 7 bases from J, the junction contained 5 bases not matched to a gene. From germline, CDR1 is SGHNT and CDR2 YENEEA. The CDR3 DNA follows: TGTGCCAGCAGCTTAAGAGCGGGAGGGTTGAATGAGCAGTTCTTC. Translation gives CASSLRAGGLNEQFF.

Notes on this clonotype: Compared with germline, one end of the junction differs, possibly owing to a read error. The chain has TRBV20-1 and TRBJ1-3, with a possible D match to TRBD1 (5 bases). Germline V CDR1 and CDR2: DFQATT, SNEGSKA (reference sequence). CDR3 length: 15 amino acids. In nucleotides, the CDR3 is TGCAGTGCAAGAGGGTCCCAGGGCGGTGGAAACACCATATATTTT. Translating gives CSARGSQGGGNTIYF.

This clonotype was seen a few times. The chain combines TRBV28 with TRBJ2-1; 14 nucleotides align to TRBD2. Trimming at V came to 5 bases and at J to 2 bases, leaving 8 bases not matched to a gene. The CDR3 length is 18 residues. Germline V lookup: CDR1 MDHEN, CDR2 SYDVKM. The DNA of the CDR3 is TGTGCCAGCAGTACCGGGACTAGCGGGGGAAACGCCTACAATGAGCAGTTCTTC. Translation: CASSTGTSGGNAYNEQFF.

This rearrangement joins TRBV5-5 to TRBJ1-5; D call uncertain. The CDR3 runs 15 residues. Trimming cost V 6 bases and J 4 bases, with 17 bases left between them. CDR1 is SGHKS and CDR2 is YYEKEE in the germline V gene (reference sequence). The CDR3 DNA sequence: TGTGCCAGCACCGTCCACGGCAGCAGAAATCAGCCCCAGCATTTT. Its protein is CASTVHGSRNQPQHF.

V and J are TRBV7-6 and TRBJ2-6; D not certain. This CDR3 region has 16 residues. CDR1 and CDR2 (germline): SGHVS, FNYEAQ. V gave up 4 bases and J gave up 0 bases, with 10 bases separating them. The CDR3 coding sequence is TGTGCCAGCAGCTCTTACGCCTTCTCTGGGGCCAACGTCCTGACTTTC. Translation: CASSSYAFSGANVLTF.

The chain combines TRBV19 with TRBJ2-7; 13 bases are shared with TRBD2. The CDR3 sequence is 15 residues long. Germline V gene sequence: CDR1 LNHDA, CDR2 SQIVND (reference sequence). V lost 4 bases, J lost 6 bases, and 6 bases stayed unmatched. The CDR3 sequence is CASSRGLAGAGEQYV. The CDR3 nucleotides are TGTGCCAGTAGTAGAGGACTAGCGGGAGCGGGCGAGCAGTACGTC.

The gene calls are TRBV27 and TRBJ2-7, with D possibly called TRBD1 or TRBD2 (6 bases each). CDR1 is MNHEY, CDR2 SMNVEV, per germline (reference sequence). The ends were cut back, 5 bases at V and 0 bases at J, with 14 bases in the middle. CDR3 length: 15 amino acids. For the CDR3, the DNA is TGTGCCAGCAGTAAAAGGGGGGCCGTCTCCTACGAGCAGTACGTC. Its protein product is CASSKRGAVSYEQYV.

The V and J genes are TRBV6-6 and TRBJ2-7, with a weak D call TRBD2 (5 bases). CDR1 and CDR2 from the germline V gene are MNHNY and SVGAGI (reference sequence). V lost 6 bases and J lost 2, with 14 bases in between. The CDR3 is made up of 14 amino acids. In DNA, the CDR3 is TGTGCCAGCAGCTCAAGGACTCCTACCTACGAGCAGTACTTC. Translation gives CASSSRTPTYEQYF.